A selection of T cell receptor beta chains follows, all from one sample in a study of CD8+CD57+ T cells in acquired aplastic anemia. TCRdb re-analysed the reads in MiXCR, keeping a single row per CDR3 protein. The sample contains some 180,000 distinct CDR3 sequences, around 63% of which appear only once. Sample: sorted CD4+, CD8+, or CD8+CD57+ T cells (not recorded which) from PBMCs. The receptors stem from a human donor with aplastic anemia. Each CDR3 is given with its conserved first and last residue. A D gene is named only where the DNA matches it firmly. Expanded clones get a size class; other rows say once, few or many, or leave the size out.

clone size | D gene | J gene | V gene | CDR3 DNA | CDR3 protein
. | . | TRBJ2-2 | TRBV9 | TGTGCCAGCGTGGGGCGAGGTAACACCGGGGAGCTGTTTTTT | CASVGRGNTGELFF
once | . | TRBJ1-5 | TRBV2 | TGTGCCAGCAGTGAAGGGAGTTTCAATCAGCCCCAGCATTTT | CASSEGSFNQPQHF
. | . | TRBJ2-1 | TRBV10-3 | TGTGCCATCAGTGAAGGGGGGGGCTATGAGCAGTTCTTC | CAISEGGGYEQFF
. | TRBD2 | TRBJ2-7 | TRBV5-1 | TGTGCCAGCAGCGTTGACCCCGGGACTAGCGGGGTCTACGAGCAGTACTTC | CASSVDPGTSGVYEQYF
once | TRBD1 | TRBJ2-3 | TRBV7-3 | TGTGCCAGCAGCTTCAGGGACAGAGTTACAGATACGCAGTATTTT | CASSFRDRVTDTQYF
many | . | TRBJ2-7 | TRBV5-4 | TGTGCCAGCAGCTTGGCCGGGACCGGTAATGGGGAGCAGTACTTC | CASSLAGTGNGEQYF
many | . | TRBJ1-2 | TRBV6-5 | TGTGCCAGCTTTTCCGATGGCTACACCTTC | CASFSDGYTF
. | . | TRBJ1-6 | TRBV28 | TGTGCCAGCAGTTTGGAAGATAATTCACCCCTCCACTTT | CASSLEDNSPLHF
few | . | TRBJ2-5 | TRBV24-1 | TGTGCCACCAGTGACCCAGGGTCAGGGCAAGAGACCCAGTACTTC | CATSDPGSGQETQYF
. | . | TRBJ2-5 | TRBV7-3 | TGTGCCAGCAGCTTAAGAGGGGGAGATTCCAGGGAGACCCAGTACTTC | CASSLRGGDSRETQYF
. | . | TRBJ2-7 | TRBV2 | TGTGCCAGCAGACCACAGTCCTACGAGCAGTACTTC | CASRPQSYEQYF
many | . | TRBJ1-1 | TRBV19 | TGTGCCAGTAGTATCGGCATAGGCCTGAACACTGAAGCTTTCTTT | CASSIGIGLNTEAFF
once | TRBD1 | TRBJ1-4 | TRBV11-2 | TGTGCCAGCAGCACGACAGGGGCCGGGGGGAATCGGGAAAAACTGTTTTTT | CASSTTGAGGNREKLFF
. | TRBD1 | TRBJ2-3 | TRBV24-1 | TGTGCCACCTCCTCCCAACACCGACAGGGAAGGGGCACAGATACGCAGTATTTT | CATSSQHRQGRGTDTQYF
. | . | TRBJ1-1 | TRBV29-1 | TGCAGCTCCAGTACTGACACTGAAGCTTTCTTT | CSSSTDTEAFF
few | . | TRBJ1-2 | TRBV2 | TGTGCCTCAATGGTGGGGGGAGAGGGCTACACCTTC | CASMVGGEGYTF
. | . | TRBJ1-1 | TRBV20-1 | TGCAGTGCTAGAGATGCAGGGATTAACACTGAAGCTTTCTTT | CSARDAGINTEAFF
many | TRBD1 | TRBJ1-1 | TRBV12-3/TRBV12-4 | TGTGCCAGCAGTCGACCTGACAGGGGGAATGAAGCTTTCTTT | CASSRPDRGNEAFF